Shown below are 24 T cell receptor beta chains from a single sample sequenced in a study of T cell changes during pregnancy in multiple sclerosis. Sequencing used immunoSEQ multiplex PCR; TCRdb keeps in-frame clones, though not all of them. The sample has about 52,000 clones; roughly 92% are singletons. Here the sequenced sample was CD4+ T cells from peripheral blood mononuclear cells, taken before pregnancy. These TCRs come from a female donor with multiple sclerosis, enrolled in a pregnancy study.

The gene calls are TRBV9 and TRBJ1-1; 7 positions agree with TRBD1. With V trimmed by 0 bases and J by 2 bases, 10 bases remained unmatched. The CDR3 extends over 17 amino acids. The germline CDR1 and CDR2 sequences are SGDLS and YYNGEE. The CDR3 DNA reads TGTGCCAGCAGCGTAGGAGTAGAAGGGACAGATAACACTGAAGCTTTCTTT. Translating gives CASSVGVEGTDNTEAFF. Drawing the rest from reference TRBV9 and TRBJ1-1, the complete variable domain is DSGVTQTPKHLITATGQRVTLRCSPRSGDLSVYWYQQSLDQGLQFLIQYYNGEERAKGNILERFSAQQFPDLHSELNLSSLELGDSALYFCASSVGVEGTDNTEAFFGQGTRLTVV.

The V gene is TRBV4-3, the J gene TRBJ2-1; the match to TRBD2 covers 7 bases. CDR3 length equals 16 residues. The V gene end was trimmed by 0 bases and the J gene end by 2 bases; junction bases not matched to a gene: 4. CDR1 is LGHNA, CDR2 YSLEER, per germline. The CDR3 DNA reads TGCGCCAGCAGCCAAGAGCTAAGCGGGGCCTACAATGAGCAGTTCTTC. Protein product: CASSQELSGAYNEQFF.

The chain recombines TRBV14 with TRBJ2-7, with 9 bases identical to TRBD2. There are 17 residues in the CDR3. The junction had 9 bases not matched to a gene; V was cut back by 0 bases and J by 3 bases. Germline V gene sequence: CDR1 SGHDN, CDR2 FVKESK. The CDR3, as DNA: TGTGCCAGCAGCCAAGAAAGGACTAGCGCTCAATTCTACGAGCAGTACTTC. Protein product: CASSQERTSAQFYEQYF.

The chain is built from TRBV5-1 and TRBJ1-4; TRBD1 matches 9 bases. V lost 4 bases and J lost 8; bases outside the gene matches: 6. The CDR3 covers 14 residues. CDR1 is SGHRS, CDR2 YFSETQ, per germline. For the CDR3, the DNA is TGCGCCAGCAGCATTGACAGGGGGAGGGAAAAACTGTTTTTT. It specifies CASSIDRGREKLFF.

The V gene is TRBV28, the J gene TRBJ2-7; 8 bases match TRBD1. Germline V gene data show CDR1 as MDHEN and CDR2 as SYDVKM. CDR3 length: 16 residues. J lost 4 bases, V lost 7 bases, and 15 bases had no gene match. The CDR3 nucleotides read TGTGCCAGCATTTCCGCCGGCTCAGGGGGCGGGTACGAGCAGTACTTC. Translated, it gives CASISAGSGGGYEQYF.

CDR3 loop: CASSFRPYNEQFF. Here the CDR3 DNA reads TGTGCCAGCAGCTTCCGTCCCTACAATGAGCAGTTCTTC. V usage is TRBV11-3 and J usage is TRBJ2-1; D gene unclear. This CDR3 is 13 amino acids long. Germline V lookup: CDR1 SGHNT, CDR2 YENEEA. The germline V and J ends were trimmed by 3 bases and 2 bases, with 5 bases remaining between them.

This clone was observed a few times. This chain links TRBV7-9 with TRBJ2-1; D remains unclear. Germline V gene lookup returns CDR1 SEHNR and CDR2 FQNEAQ (reference sequence). The CDR3 runs to 13 residues. Trimming left V 0 bases short and J 11 bases short, with 11 bases between. This CDR3 reads CASSLALADQQFF. DNA of the CDR3: TGTGCCAGCAGCTTAGCGCTGGCCGATCAGCAGTTCTTC.

V usage is TRBV5-1 and J usage is TRBJ1-2, with 11 positions matching TRBD1. Germline V lookup: CDR1 SGHRS, CDR2 YFSETQ. CDR3 size: 16 residues. Trimming removed 1 base from V and 4 bases from J; junction bases left unmatched: 6. The chain's CDR3 is CASSLTSGTGGYGYTF. The CDR3 nucleotides read TGCGCCAGCAGCTTGACCTCCGGGACAGGGGGCTATGGCTACACCTTC.

This chain connects TRBV18 to TRBJ1-5, with D unresolved. This CDR3 is built from 15 residues. Trimming removed 2 bases at V and 0 bases at J, with 8 bases between. The V gene's germline CDR1 is KGHSH and CDR2 LQKENI. The DNA for the CDR3 is TGTGCCAGCTCACCAGGAGCGGATAGCAATCAGCCCCAGCATTTT. Its protein product is CASSPGADSNQPQHF.

CDR3 protein: CASQMTSGRAMSYNEQFF. Here the CDR3 DNA reads TGTGCCAGTCAAATGACTAGCGGGAGGGCCATGTCCTACAATGAGCAGTTCTTC. The chain combines TRBV2 with TRBJ2-1; 14 nucleotides line up with TRBD2. CDR3 length: 18 amino acids. Trimming cost V 9 bases and J 1 base; bases outside gene matches: 11. In germline, CDR1 is SNHLY, CDR2 FYNNEI.

The chain joins TRBV5-4 to TRBJ2-3; 8 bases line up with TRBD2. The CDR3 consists of 15 residues. J gave up 2 bases and V 6 bases, and 8 bases lay outside the gene matches. Germline V gives CDR1 SGHNT, CDR2 YYREEE (reference sequence). In DNA, the CDR3 is TGTGCCAGCACCCGAGAACTAGCGGCCACAGATACGCAGTATTTT. It is translated as CASTRELAATDTQYF.

The chain joins TRBV6-1 to TRBJ2-7, with 7 bases fitting TRBD1. CDR1 MNHNS and CDR2 SASEGT come from the germline V gene. CDR3 length: 15 residues. Unmatched junction bases numbered 8, after V lost 4 bases and J lost 2 bases. DNA for the CDR3: TGTGCCAGCAGTGCCACTACAGGGGCTCCCTACGAGCAGTACTTC. It translates to CASSATTGAPYEQYF.

The chain recombines TRBV7-8 with TRBJ1-5, with 7 bases fitting TRBD1. From germline, CDR1 is SGHVS and CDR2 FQNEAQ. The CDR3 covers 16 residues. V shed 5 bases and J 1 base; nucleotides not matched to a gene: 8. CDR3 loop: CASSGAGGRSNQPQHF. The CDR3 nucleotides are TGTGCCAGCAGCGGTGCAGGGGGTAGGAGCAATCAGCCCCAGCATTTT.

The chain carries TRBV28 and TRBJ1-1; a weak D match, TRBD1 (5 bases). The V and J ends lost 5 bases and 11 bases respectively, with 27 bases between them. The CDR3 totals 16 residues. Germline CDR1 is MDHEN and CDR2 is SYDVKM. The CDR3 DNA sequence: TGTGCCAGCAGTCTGCTCGGTCACAGGAGTGGGGTAGAGGCTTTCTTT. Protein sequence: CASSLLGHRSGVEAFF.

V usage is TRBV18 and J usage is TRBJ2-7; 9 nucleotides agree with TRBD2. The CDR3 spans 16 residues. Germline V gene sequence: CDR1 KGHSH, CDR2 LQKENI. V trimming: 4 bases; J trimming: 0 bases; junction bases outside the gene matches: 7. Written as DNA, the CDR3 is TGTGCCAGCTCACGATTCGGGACTAGCAACTCCTACGAGCAGTACTTC. Translation gives CASSRFGTSNSYEQYF.

The chain couples TRBV18 to TRBJ2-7; a weak D match, TRBD1 (6 bases). Per germline, CDR1 KGHSH and CDR2 LQKENI. This CDR3 spans 14 amino acids. V was pared by 3 bases and J by 5 bases, with 14 bases between. CDR3 DNA sequence: TGTGCCAGCTCACCTCAGACAGGTCAGCACGAGCAGTACTTC. Translation: CASSPQTGQHEQYF. The variable domain in full, completed from reference TRBV18 and TRBJ2-7, reads NAGVMQNPRHLVRRRGQEARLRCSPMKGHSHVYWYRQLPEEGLKFMVYLQKENIIDESGMPKERFSAEFPKEGPSILRIQQVVRGDSAAYFCASSPQTGQHEQYFGPGTRLTVT.

This clone is judged medium-sized. The chain couples TRBV2 to TRBJ1-2; 8 nucleotides match TRBD1. Germline V gene sequence: CDR1 SNHLY, CDR2 FYNNEI. Losses at the gene ends were 5 bases for V and 2 bases for J; bases not matched to a gene: 1. This CDR3 is 13 amino acids long. The CDR3 loop is CASSRQGNYGYTF. The CDR3 DNA follows: TGTGCCAGCAGTCGACAGGGGAACTATGGCTACACCTTC.

The rearrangement uses TRBV5-1 and TRBJ2-7, with 7 positions matching TRBD1. This CDR3 is built from 16 residues. From germline, CDR1 is SGHRS and CDR2 YFSETQ. The trim removed 4 bases at V and 5 bases at J, leaving 15 bases unmatched. CDR3 sequence reads: CASSQAPGQPGHEQYF. The CDR3 DNA is TGCGCCAGCAGCCAAGCGCCGGGACAGCCTGGCCACGAGCAGTACTTC.

This chain connects TRBV11-2 to TRBJ2-3, with D possibly TRBD2 on 6 matching bases. Trimming shortened V by 3 bases and J by 4 bases, and 14 bases separated the two germline ends. Germline lookup yields CDR1 SGHAT and CDR2 FQNNGV. The length of the CDR3 is 15 residues. The chain's CDR3 is CASSLFGTDSDTQYF. The CDR3, as DNA: TGTGCCAGCAGCTTGTTCGGGACTGACTCAGATACGCAGTATTTT.

This rearrangement joins TRBV28 to TRBJ1-1; D call uncertain. The CDR3 loop spans 16 amino acids. CDR1 is MDHEN, CDR2 SYDVKM, per germline. Trimming shortened V by 4 bases and J by 0 bases, and 15 bases separated the two germline ends. CDR3 coding DNA: TGTGCCAGCAGTTCGCCGGGTCGGTCTATGAACACTGAAGCTTTCTTT. Translating gives CASSSPGRSMNTEAFF. Together with reference TRBV28 and TRBJ1-1, the CDR3 gives the full variable domain: DVKVTQSSRYLVKRTGEKVFLECVQDMDHENMFWYRQDPGLGLRLIYFSYDVKMKEKGDIPEGYSVSREKKERFSLILESASTNQTSMYLCASSSPGRSMNTEAFFGQGTRLTVV.

The chain employs TRBV6-5 and TRBJ2-3, with 8 bases fitting TRBD2. Per the germline V gene, CDR1 is MNHEY and CDR2 is SVGAGI. This CDR3 is 15 amino acids long. V shed 5 bases, J shed 4 bases, and the junction held 8 bases outside the gene matches. CDR3 sequence (DNA): TGTGCCAGCAGTGCGATAGCGGGAAGCCCAGATACGCAGTATTTT. Amino acids: CASSAIAGSPDTQYF.

This sequence joins TRBV7-2 and TRBJ1-2; TRBD1 agrees at 8 bases. The germline CDR1 and CDR2 sequences are SGHTA and FQGNSA. The CDR3 is 15 residues long. The V segment lost 4 bases and the J segment 6 bases; nucleotides outside the gene matches: 10. CDR3 sequence (DNA): TGTGCCAGCAGCTCCACCCGGACAGGGAGAGATGGCTACACCTTC. Protein sequence: CASSSTRTGRDGYTF.

This clone was recorded once. The rearrangement uses TRBV18 and TRBJ2-7; 7 positions agree with TRBD2. V lost 0 bases, J lost 2 bases, and 7 bases stayed unmatched. Germline loops: CDR1 KGHSH, CDR2 LQKENI. This CDR3 is built from 16 residues. In nucleotides, the CDR3 is TGTGCCAGCTCACCACCCCGCGGGGGAGGGGCCTACGAGCAGTACTTC. Translating gives CASSPPRGGGAYEQYF.

The rearrangement uses TRBV29-1 and TRBJ2-5, with D possibly TRBD2 on 6 matching bases. Germline V gene lookup returns CDR1 SQVTM and CDR2 ANQGSEA. This CDR3 has 13 amino acids. Trimming shortened V by 2 bases and J by 6 bases, and 13 bases separated the two germline ends. CDR3 in amino acids: CSVESGQAKTQYF. The CDR3 DNA reads as TGCAGCGTTGAAAGCGGGCAAGCGAAGACCCAGTACTTC.